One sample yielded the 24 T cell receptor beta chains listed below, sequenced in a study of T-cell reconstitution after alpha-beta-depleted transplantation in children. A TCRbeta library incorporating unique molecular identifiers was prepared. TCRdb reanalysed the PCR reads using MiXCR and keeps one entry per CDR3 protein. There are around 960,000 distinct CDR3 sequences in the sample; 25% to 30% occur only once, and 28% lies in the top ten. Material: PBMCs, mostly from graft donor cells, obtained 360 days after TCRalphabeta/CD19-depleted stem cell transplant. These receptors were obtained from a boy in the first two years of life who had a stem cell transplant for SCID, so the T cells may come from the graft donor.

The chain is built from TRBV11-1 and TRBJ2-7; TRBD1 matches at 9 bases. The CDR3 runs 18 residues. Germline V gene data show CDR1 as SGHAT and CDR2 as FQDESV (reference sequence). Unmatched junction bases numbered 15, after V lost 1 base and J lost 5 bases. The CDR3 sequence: CASSLGHYRDRVYDEQYF. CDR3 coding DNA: TGTGCCAGCAGCTTAGGCCATTACCGGGACAGGGTATACGACGAGCAGTACTTC.

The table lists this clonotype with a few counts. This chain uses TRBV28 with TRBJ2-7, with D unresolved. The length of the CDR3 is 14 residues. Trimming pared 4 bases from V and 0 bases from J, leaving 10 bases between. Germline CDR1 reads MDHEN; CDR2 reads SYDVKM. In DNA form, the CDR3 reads TGTGCCAGCAGTTCGAAGTTCAGCTCCTACGAGCAGTACTTC. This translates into CASSSKFSSYEQYF.

The CDR3 bases are TGTGCCAGCAGACCCGGACTAGCGGGGTCGTACGAGCAGTACTTC. Its translation is CASRPGLAGSYEQYF. V and J are TRBV28 and TRBJ2-7; 12 bases line up with TRBD2. Per germline, CDR1 MDHEN and CDR2 SYDVKM. The CDR3 runs to 15 residues. J was trimmed by 4 bases and V by 6 bases; bases with no gene match: 7.

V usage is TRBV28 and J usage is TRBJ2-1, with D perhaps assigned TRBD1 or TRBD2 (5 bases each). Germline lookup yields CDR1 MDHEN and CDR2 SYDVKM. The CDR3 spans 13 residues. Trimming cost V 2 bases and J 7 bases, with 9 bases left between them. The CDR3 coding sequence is TGTGCCAGCAGTTTAATCGGGGCTAATGAGCAGTTCTTC. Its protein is CASSLIGANEQFF.

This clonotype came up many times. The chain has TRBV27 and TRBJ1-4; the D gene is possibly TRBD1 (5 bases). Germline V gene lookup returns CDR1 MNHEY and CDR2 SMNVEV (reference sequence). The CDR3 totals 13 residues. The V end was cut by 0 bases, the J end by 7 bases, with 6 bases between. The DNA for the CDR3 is TGTGCCAGCAGTTTATCGGGGGGTGAAAAACTGTTTTTT. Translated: CASSLSGGEKLFF.

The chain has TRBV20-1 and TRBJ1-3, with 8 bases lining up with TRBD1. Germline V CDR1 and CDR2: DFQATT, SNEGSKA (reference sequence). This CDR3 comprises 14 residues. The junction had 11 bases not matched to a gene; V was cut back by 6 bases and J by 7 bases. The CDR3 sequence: CSASPGGVFNTIYF. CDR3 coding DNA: TGCAGTGCCAGTCCAGGGGGCGTTTTTAACACCATATATTTT.

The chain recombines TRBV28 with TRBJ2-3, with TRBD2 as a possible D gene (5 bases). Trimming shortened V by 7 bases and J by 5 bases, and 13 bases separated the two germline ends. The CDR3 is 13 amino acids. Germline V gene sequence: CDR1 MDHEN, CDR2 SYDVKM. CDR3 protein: CASIPSGRDTQYF. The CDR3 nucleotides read TGTGCCAGCATTCCTAGTGGGAGAGATACGCAGTATTTT.

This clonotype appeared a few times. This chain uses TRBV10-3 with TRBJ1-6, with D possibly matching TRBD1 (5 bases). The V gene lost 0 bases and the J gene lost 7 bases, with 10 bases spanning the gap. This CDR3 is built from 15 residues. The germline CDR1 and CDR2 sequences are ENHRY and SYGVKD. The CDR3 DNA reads TGTGCCATCAGTGAGTCCGGGACGGGAAATTCACCCCTCCACTTT. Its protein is CAISESGTGNSPLHF.

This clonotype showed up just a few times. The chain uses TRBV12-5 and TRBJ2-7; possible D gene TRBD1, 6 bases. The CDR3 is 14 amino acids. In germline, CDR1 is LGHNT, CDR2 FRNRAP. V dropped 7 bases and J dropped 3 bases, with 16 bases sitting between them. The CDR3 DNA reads TGTGCTAGTGCCCCCGGGACACAACACTACGAGCAGTACTTC. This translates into CASAPGTQHYEQYF. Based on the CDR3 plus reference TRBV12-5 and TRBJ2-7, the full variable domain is DARVTQTPRHKVTEMGQEVTMRCQPILGHNTVFWYRQTMMQGLELLAYFRNRAPLDDSGMPKDRFSAEMPDATLATLKIQPSEPRDSAVYFCASAPGTQHYEQYFGPGTRLTVT.

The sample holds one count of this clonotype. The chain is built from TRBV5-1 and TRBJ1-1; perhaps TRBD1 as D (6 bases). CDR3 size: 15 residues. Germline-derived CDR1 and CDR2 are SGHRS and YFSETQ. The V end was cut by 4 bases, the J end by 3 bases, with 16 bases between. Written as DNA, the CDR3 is TGCGCCAGCAGCCGGGACACTAAGACCTACACTGAAGCTTTCTTT. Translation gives CASSRDTKTYTEAFF.

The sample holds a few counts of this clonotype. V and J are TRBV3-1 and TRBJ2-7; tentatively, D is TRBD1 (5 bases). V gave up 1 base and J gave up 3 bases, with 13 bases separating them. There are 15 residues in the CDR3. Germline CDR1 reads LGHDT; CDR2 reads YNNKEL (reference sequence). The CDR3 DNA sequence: TGTGCCAGCAGCCAAGGTTTGACAGAGGACTACGAGCAGTACTTC. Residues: CASSQGLTEDYEQYF.

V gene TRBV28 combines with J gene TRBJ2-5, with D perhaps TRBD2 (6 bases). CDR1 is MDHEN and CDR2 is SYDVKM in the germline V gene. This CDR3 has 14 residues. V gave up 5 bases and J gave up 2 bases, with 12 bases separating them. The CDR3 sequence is CASSPRLVQETQYF. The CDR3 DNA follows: TGTGCCAGCAGTCCCCGACTAGTTCAAGAGACCCAGTACTTC.

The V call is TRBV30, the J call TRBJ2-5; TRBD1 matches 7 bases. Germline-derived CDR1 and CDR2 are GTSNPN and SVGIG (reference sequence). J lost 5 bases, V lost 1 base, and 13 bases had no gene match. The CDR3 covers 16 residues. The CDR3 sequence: CAWSAQDRQVWETQYF. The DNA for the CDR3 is TGTGCCTGGAGTGCCCAGGACAGGCAAGTTTGGGAGACCCAGTACTTC.

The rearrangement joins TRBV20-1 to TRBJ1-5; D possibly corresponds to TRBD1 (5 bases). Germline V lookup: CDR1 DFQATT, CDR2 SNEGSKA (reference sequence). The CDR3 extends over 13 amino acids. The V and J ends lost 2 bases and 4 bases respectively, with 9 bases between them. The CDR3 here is CSARFRVNQPQHF. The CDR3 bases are TGCAGTGCTAGATTCAGGGTTAATCAGCCCCAGCATTTT.

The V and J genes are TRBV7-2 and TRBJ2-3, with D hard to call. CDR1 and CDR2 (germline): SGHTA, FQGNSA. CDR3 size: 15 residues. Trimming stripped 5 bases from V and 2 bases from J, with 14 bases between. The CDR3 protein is CASSPDPLPTDTQYF. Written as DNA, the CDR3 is TGTGCCAGCAGCCCCGACCCTTTACCCACAGATACGCAGTATTTT.

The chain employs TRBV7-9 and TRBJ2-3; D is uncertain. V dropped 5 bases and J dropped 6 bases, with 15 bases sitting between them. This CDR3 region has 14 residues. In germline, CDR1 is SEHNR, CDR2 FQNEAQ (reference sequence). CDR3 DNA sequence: TGTGCCAGCAGCCCGACCCGGACCCGGGATACGCAGTATTTT. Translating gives CASSPTRTRDTQYF.

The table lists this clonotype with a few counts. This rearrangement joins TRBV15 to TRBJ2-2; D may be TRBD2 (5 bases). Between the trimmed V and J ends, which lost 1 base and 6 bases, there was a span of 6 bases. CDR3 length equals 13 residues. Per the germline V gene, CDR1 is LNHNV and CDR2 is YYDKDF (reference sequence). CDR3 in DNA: TGTGCCACCAGCAGAGTGCGGGCCGGGGAGCTGTTTTTT. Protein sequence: CATSRVRAGELFF.

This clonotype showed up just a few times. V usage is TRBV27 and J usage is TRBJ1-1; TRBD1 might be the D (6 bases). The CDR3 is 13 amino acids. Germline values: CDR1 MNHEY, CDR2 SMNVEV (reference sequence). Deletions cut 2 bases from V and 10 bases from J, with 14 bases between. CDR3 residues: CASSLGQLGVAFF. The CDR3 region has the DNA TGTGCCAGCAGTTTAGGACAGTTGGGGGTAGCTTTCTTT.

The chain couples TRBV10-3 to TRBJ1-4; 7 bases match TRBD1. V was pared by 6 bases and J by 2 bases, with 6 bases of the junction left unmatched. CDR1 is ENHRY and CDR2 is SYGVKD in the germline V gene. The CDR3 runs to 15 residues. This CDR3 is CAIREGAATNEKLFF. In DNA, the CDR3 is TGTGCCATCAGGGAGGGGGCGGCGACTAATGAAAAACTGTTTTTT.

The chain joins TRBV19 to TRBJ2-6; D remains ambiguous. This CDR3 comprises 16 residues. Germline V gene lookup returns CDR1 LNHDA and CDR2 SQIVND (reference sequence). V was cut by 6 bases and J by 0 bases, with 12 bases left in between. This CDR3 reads CASSTVVSSGANVLTF. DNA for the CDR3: TGTGCCAGTAGCACAGTGGTGAGCTCTGGGGCCAACGTCCTGACTTTC.

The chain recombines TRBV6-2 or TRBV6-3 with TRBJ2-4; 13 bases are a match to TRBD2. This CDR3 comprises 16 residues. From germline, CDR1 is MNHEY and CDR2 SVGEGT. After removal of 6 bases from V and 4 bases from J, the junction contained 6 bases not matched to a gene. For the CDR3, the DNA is TGTGCCAGCAGGGACGGGACTAGCGGGGCTAAAAACATTCAGTACTTC. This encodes CASRDGTSGAKNIQYF.

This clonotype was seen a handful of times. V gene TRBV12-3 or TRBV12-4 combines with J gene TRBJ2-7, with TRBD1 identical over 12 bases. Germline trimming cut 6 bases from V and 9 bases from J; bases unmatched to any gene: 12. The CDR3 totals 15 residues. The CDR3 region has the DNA TGTGCCAGCAGCCTGGGACAGGGGGCGTATTTCGGGCAGTACTTC. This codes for CASSLGQGAYFGQYF.

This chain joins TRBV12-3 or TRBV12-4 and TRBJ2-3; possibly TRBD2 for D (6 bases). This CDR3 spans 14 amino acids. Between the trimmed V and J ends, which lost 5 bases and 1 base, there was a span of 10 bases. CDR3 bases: TGTGCCAGCAGTCGGGCTAGCGGCACAGATACGCAGTATTTT. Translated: CASSRASGTDTQYF.

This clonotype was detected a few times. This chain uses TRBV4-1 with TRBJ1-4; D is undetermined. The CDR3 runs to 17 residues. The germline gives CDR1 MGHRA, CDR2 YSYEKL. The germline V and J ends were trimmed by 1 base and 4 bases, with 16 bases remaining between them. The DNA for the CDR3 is TGCGCCAGCAGCCAAGTATGGGAACGAGGTTATAATGAAAAACTGTTTTTT. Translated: CASSQVWERGYNEKLFF.